Included here is one T cell receptor (beta chain) sequence, with context. What it recognizes is unknown. The record originates from a study of cytomegalovirus exposure and HLA in healthy donors. In the study overall: For the roughly 400 genotyped donors, 81% fell within the Caucasian-associated ancestry cluster.

Germline CDR1 reads MNHEY; CDR2 reads SVGAGI. The CDR3 has 14 residues. Unmatched junction bases numbered 3, after V lost 2 bases and J lost 4 bases. Regarding the study as a whole: Highest at DRB1 and lowest at HLA-C, TCR association rates differed among HLA loci in a later analysis. Most TCR sequences were rare, but some public TCRs occurred in many donors.

Primers: 60 Vbeta forward and 13 Jbeta reverse. The repertoire was sequenced with immunoSEQ multiplex PCR; TCRdb's copy has only in-frame clones and lacks some. The sample holds 84,000 or so clones, more than 60% seen once. The sequenced sample consisted of PBMCs. This chain connects TRBV6-5 to TRBJ1-2, with 8 positions matching TRBD1. The receptor was isolated from a human donor in good health. CDR3 amino acids: CASSYEDRGYGYTF. The CDR3 nucleotides read TGTGCCAGCAGTTACGAAGACAGGGGCTATGGCTACACCTTC.